Listed below are T cell receptor beta chains from one sample, sequenced in a study of post-analysis software for immune sequencing data. TCRdb recomputed calls from the PCR reads with MiXCR, one row per CDR3 protein. Here the sample spans some 450,000 distinct CDR3 sequences, roughly 45% being singletons. Sequenced input: blood. The receptors shown here come from a girl aged 5 to 17 with multiple sclerosis. CDR3s include the opening cysteine and the closing phenylalanine or tryptophan. D genes are given only for firm matches. Rows give clone size only sometimes, using once, few, many, or a class for an expanded clone.

few	TRBD2	TRBV27	TRBJ2-6	TGTGCCAGCAGCAAGACTAGCGGGAGGGCCGCCGGGGCCAACGTCCTGACTTTC	CASSKTSGRAAGANVLTF
NA	TRBD2	TRBV7-3	TRBJ2-7	TGTGCCAGCAGCTACGCTCCGGGACTAGCGGGAGGGCCGGTATACAATGAGCAGTACTTC	CASSYAPGLAGGPVYNEQYF
NA	NA	TRBV9	TRBJ2-5	TGTGCCAGCAGCGTAGGGACAGTCCAAGAGACCCAGTACTTC	CASSVGTVQETQYF
few	TRBD2	TRBV7-2	TRBJ2-7	TGTGCCAGCAGCCCCGACGGACTAGCGGGGGGGGTCTACGAGCAGTACTTC	CASSPDGLAGGVYEQYF
NA	TRBD1	TRBV10-3	TRBJ2-1	TGTGCCATCAGGGGGACAGGGGCGCAGTACAATGAGCAGTTCTTC	CAIRGTGAQYNEQFF
NA	NA	TRBV7-2	TRBJ2-5	TGTGCCAGCAGCTTACCCGCTATCCAAGAGACCCAGTACTTC	CASSLPAIQETQYF
NA	NA	TRBV3-1	TRBJ2-1	TGTGCCAGCAGCCAAGGTCCGTGGAATGAGCAGTTCTTC	CASSQGPWNEQFF
NA	NA	TRBV4-1	TRBJ1-1	TGCGCCAGCAGCCAAACCCTACGAGCTGAAGCTTTCTTT	CASSQTLRAEAFF
NA	NA	TRBV29-1	TRBJ1-4	TGCAGCGTGATCCAGGGAGCAACTAATGAAAAACTGTTTTTT	CSVIQGATNEKLFF
NA	NA	TRBV5-1	TRBJ2-1	TGCGCCAGCAGCCTTAGGGACTTCTACAATGAGCAGTTCTTC	CASSLRDFYNEQFF
many	TRBD1	TRBV29-1	TRBJ2-4	TGCAGCGCACTCGGGACAGAAAAAAACATTCAGTACTTC	CSALGTEKNIQYF
NA	NA	TRBV25-1	TRBJ2-3	TGTGCCAGCAGTGAACAGGGCACAGATACGCAGTATTTT	CASSEQGTDTQYF
NA	TRBD1	TRBV7-9	TRBJ1-2	TGTGCCAGCAGCCCAGGACAGGGGACCCACTATGGCTACACCTTC	CASSPGQGTHYGYTF
NA	NA	TRBV29-1	TRBJ2-7	TGCAGCGGCCGTGGTCCTTTGTGGGCCCAGTACTTC	CSGRGPLWAQYF
NA	NA	TRBV9	TRBJ2-5	TGTGCCAGCAGCGTAGGCACAGTTGAGACCCAGTACTTC	CASSVGTVETQYF
few	NA	TRBV5-1	TRBJ1-6	TGCGCCAGCAGCTTGGCCGTGGGAGGGACTTCACCCCTCCACTTT	CASSLAVGGTSPLHF
few	TRBD2	TRBV20-1	TRBJ2-7	TGCAGTGCTAGATCCGGGAGGAGTAGGAACGAGCAGTACTTC	CSARSGRSRNEQYF
once	NA	TRBV29-1	TRBJ1-3	TGCAGCGTTGTCAGCCGGGGCCGTGGAAACACCATATATTTT	CSVVSRGRGNTIYF
NA	NA	TRBV3-1	TRBJ2-7	TGTGCCAGCAGCCAAGACTTCCAGTCCTACGAGCAGTACTTC	CASSQDFQSYEQYF
NA	NA	TRBV20-1	TRBJ2-5	TGCAGTGCTAGATTGGGGAACCAAGAGACCCAGTACTTC	CSARLGNQETQYF
NA	TRBD2	TRBV2	TRBJ2-1	TGTGCCACTCAGCGGGAGGGCCAGCTCAATGAGCAGTTCTTC	CATQREGQLNEQFF
NA	NA	TRBV24-1	TRBJ2-1	TGTGCCACCAGTGATTTTGGGCAATCCTACAATGAGCAGTTCTTC	CATSDFGQSYNEQFF
NA	TRBD2	TRBV20-1	TRBJ2-7	TGCAGTGCTAGTCCTAGCGGGAGTAGCTACGAGCAGTACTTC	CSASPSGSSYEQYF
NA	TRBD2	TRBV27	TRBJ2-1	TGTGCCAGCAGTTCTAGCGGGAGATTGCAGTTCTTC	CASSSSGRLQFF
NA	NA	TRBV5-6	TRBJ2-7	TGTGCCAGCAGCTTGCCGGGAACGACCTACGAGCAGTACTTC	CASSLPGTTYEQYF
few	NA	TRBV20-1	TRBJ2-7	TGCAGTGCTAGACTTCCGAGCTCGTACGAGCAGTACTTC	CSARLPSSYEQYF
NA	TRBD1	TRBV29-1	TRBJ1-1	TGCAGCGCGAACAGGGGGCAAGAGAACACTGAAGCTTTCTTT	CSANRGQENTEAFF
few	TRBD2	TRBV5-1	TRBJ2-7	TGTGCCAGCAGCTTAGCCTTAGCGGGTTCCTACGAGCAGTACTTC	CASSLALAGSYEQYF
few	NA	TRBV27	TRBJ2-3	TGTGCCAGCAGTTTCAGGACGGTAGCCCCGGCCGCAGATACGCAGTATTTT	CASSFRTVAPAADTQYF
NA	NA	TRBV7-2	TRBJ1-1	TGTGCCAGCAGCTCGATGGGACGGGGGAACACTGAAGCTTTCTTT	CASSSMGRGNTEAFF
NA	NA	TRBV7-9	TRBJ2-5	TGTGCCAGCAGCTTTGCGGCGGACCAAGAGACCCAGTACTTC	CASSFAADQETQYF
NA	TRBD2	TRBV7-6	TRBJ2-3	TGTGCCAGCAGCTGGGGACTAGCGGGGGGGCCTACTAGCACAGATACGCAGTATTTT	CASSWGLAGGPTSTDTQYF
NA	NA	TRBV7-9	TRBJ1-1	TGTGCCAGCAGCTTACCGCTAGCTGAAGCTTTCTTT	CASSLPLAEAFF
NA	NA	TRBV14	TRBJ1-2	TGTGCCAGCAGCGGCGGGAACTATGGCTACACCTTC	CASSGGNYGYTF
many	NA	TRBV29-1	TRBJ1-2	TGCAGCGTTGAGGAGGACCGAGCCTATGGCTACACCTTC	CSVEEDRAYGYTF
NA	TRBD1	TRBV6-5	TRBJ1-4	TGTGCCAGCAGTTACTCGAGAAATCAGGGGGGAGAAAAACTGTTTTTT	CASSYSRNQGGEKLFF
NA	TRBD2	TRBV5-1	TRBJ2-1	TGCGCCAGCAGCTTGGATCCGGGAGGGTACAATGAGCAGTTCTTC	CASSLDPGGYNEQFF
NA	TRBD2	TRBV10-3	TRBJ2-1	TGTGCCATCAGTGAGACACGGACTAGCGGGAGCTATGAGCAGTTCTTC	CAISETRTSGSYEQFF
NA	NA	TRBV11-2	TRBJ1-4	TGTGCCAGCAGCTCCACCAGGGGCGTCCAGAATGAAAAACTGTTTTTT	CASSSTRGVQNEKLFF